This TCR beta chain derives from a study of Graves' ophthalmopathy and Graves' hyperthyroidism (dated by TCRdb to the late 2010s). The study in broad terms: Peripheral blood samples were taken at the time of initial diagnosis, before any treatment was given. To tell Graves' ophthalmopathy apart from Graves' hyperthyroidism, and to predict which patients would progress to ophthalmopathy, the study relied on TCR beta repertoire signatures. In total, 135 blood samples were TCR-sequenced: under 45 ophthalmopathy, around 75 hyperthyroidism and approximately 17 hyperthyroidism-to-ophthalmopathy patients. To explore V-J signatures that separate ophthalmopathy from hyperthyroidism, a discovery set of 100 patients was enrolled, consisting of 40 to 45 with ophthalmopathy and around 57 with stable hyperthyroidism. An independent validation cohort comprised 18 hyperthyroidism patients and 15 to 17 patients who later progressed from hyperthyroidism to ophthalmopathy. In more than five hyperthyroidism patients, the T-cell repertoires found in thyroid tissue were compared with those found in blood. After sampling, hyperthyroidism patients received methimazole starting at 30 mg daily, and ophthalmopathy patients received high-dose intravenous methylprednisolone. Overall results and qualifications from the work: In validation, the model predicted ophthalmopathy progression with over 60% sensitivity and roughly 72% specificity; roughly eleven predicted patients were CT-confirmed with GO in a median of approximately 6.5 months. No statistical method was used to set the sample size in advance, and the investigators knew which group each participant was assigned to. In cross-validation, the 13-signature model distinguished ophthalmopathy from stable hyperthyroidism with 85% to 90% sensitivity and approximately 81% specificity, and in the test set the corresponding values were about 80% and 75%. Most of the expanded thyroid clonotypes with a frequency above 0.001 were also detected in blood, and it was suggested that the thyroid immune response may be reflected by blood repertoires.

For repertoire sequencing, the TCR beta CDR3 regions were amplified from RNA transcripts. HTBI primers and the Qiagen OneStep RT-PCR kit were used in a first-round RT-PCR, which was followed by a second-round multiplex PCR, size selection and purification. Libraries were sequenced on an Illumina HiSeq2000 using paired-end 100 bp reads. For the original study's pipeline: Reads were processed with SOAPnuke, discarding reads with adapters, uncalled bases, mean Phred below 15, or no exact constant-primer or identifier match. COPE v1.2.5 was used to merge high-quality paired reads. Clonotypes were defined as unique nucleotide sequences and were aligned to IMGT TRB V, D and J references using MiTCR v1.1. The analysis was limited to V-J combinations with a frequency above 0.0001, which together covered 99% to 99.2% of the repertoires. For each V-J combination, a TCR clonal expansion and chaos score was defined as the ratio of F50 clonal expansion to chaos observed in the TCRdist matrix. Welch's t-statistics and random forest were used to reduce the features to about 12 V-J combinations, which were then used as input to a naive Bayes classifier. The Morisita-Horn index was used to measure how similar the thyroid and blood repertoires were. TCRdb's own reprocessing of the public reads used fastp at Q25 and MiXCR and kept productive beta chains. For every CDR3 protein sequence, its rows merge into one entry that carries the most common genes and DNA. The V and J calls were not made by the authors but by TCRdb's processing. The sample data list approximately 45,000 distinct CDR3 sequences, and around 50% of these were observed just once. Under 30% of the sample is held by the ten biggest clonotypes.

Ophthalmopathy patients were characterized by moderately to severely active disease, a Clinical Activity Score of at least 3, a NOSPECS grade of at least 4, and a disease duration under 3 months. Patients with other autoimmune diseases, uncontrolled infections, pregnancy or lactation were excluded from the study. Clinical symptoms, serum thyroxine, TRAb, thyroid ultrasound and orbital computed tomography formed the basis of the diagnosis. PBMCs were isolated from 7.5 to 10 ml of fresh peripheral blood by Ficoll-Paque density gradient centrifugation. Total RNA was extracted with Trizol reagent and quality-checked on an Agilent 2100 Bioanalyzer. The CDR3 contains 11 residues, cysteine and phenylalanine counted. Of the read, only the CDR3 DNA is kept; its 33 bases are in frame from base 1. Trimming at the junction amounts to 6 bases on V and 3 bases on J, and the germline ends lie 6 bases apart. For CDR1 and CDR2, the germline V gene lists ENHRY and SYGVKD.

A word on this clonotype: There is no known antigen for this receptor. Base qualities are not recorded, but no much larger clone differs from it by a single base.

The chain is encoded by TRBV10-3 joined to TRBJ2-7; perhaps TRBD1 is the D gene, with 5 bases matching. Sequencing was done on a sample of peripheral blood. The clonotype comes from an adult man with Graves' ophthalmopathy. The DNA sequence follows: TGTGCCATCAGCGGACACTACGAGCAGTACTTC. Its translation is CAISGHYEQYF.